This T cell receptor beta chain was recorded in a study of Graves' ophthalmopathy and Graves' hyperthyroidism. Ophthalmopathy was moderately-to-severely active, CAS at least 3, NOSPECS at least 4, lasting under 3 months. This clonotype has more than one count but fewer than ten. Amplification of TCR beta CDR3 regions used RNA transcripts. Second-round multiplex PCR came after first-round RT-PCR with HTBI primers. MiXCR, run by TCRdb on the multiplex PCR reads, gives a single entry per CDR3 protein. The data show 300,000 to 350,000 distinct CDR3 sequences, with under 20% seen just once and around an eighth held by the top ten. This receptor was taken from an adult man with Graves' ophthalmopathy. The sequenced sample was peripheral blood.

The CDR3 nucleotides are TGTGCCAGCAGTTTGGCCGGGCTCACCTACGAGCAGTACTTC. Protein sequence: CASSLAGLTYEQYF. The chain employs TRBV6-5 and TRBJ2-7; D gene uncertain. Germline V gene lookup returns CDR1 MNHEY and CDR2 SVGAGI. The V gene lost 4 bases and the J gene lost 2 bases, with 12 bases spanning the gap. CDR3 length: 14 amino acids.